This T cell receptor (beta chain) was observed in a study of blood T cell repertoires in COVID-19. There are 14 residues in the CDR3. The V end was cut by 1 base, the J end by 6 bases, with 9 bases between. CDR1 is MNHNS, CDR2 SASEGT, per germline. Generated by immunoSEQ multiplex PCR, the TCRdb table keeps only in-frame clones and is missing some. The sample holds roughly 400,000 clones, less than 95% seen once. Cohort placement rested on clinical history that participants reported themselves. V is TRBV6-1 and J is TRBJ1-4, with D possibly TRBD1 on 6 matching bases. Sample: PBMCs or T cells enriched from blood (not recorded which). The sequence was obtained from a man aged 18 to 30 who had recovered from COVID-19. CDR3 region: CASSEEYRDEKLFF. The CDR3 DNA follows: TGTGCCAGCAGTGAAGAGTACAGGGATGAAAAACTGTTTTTT.